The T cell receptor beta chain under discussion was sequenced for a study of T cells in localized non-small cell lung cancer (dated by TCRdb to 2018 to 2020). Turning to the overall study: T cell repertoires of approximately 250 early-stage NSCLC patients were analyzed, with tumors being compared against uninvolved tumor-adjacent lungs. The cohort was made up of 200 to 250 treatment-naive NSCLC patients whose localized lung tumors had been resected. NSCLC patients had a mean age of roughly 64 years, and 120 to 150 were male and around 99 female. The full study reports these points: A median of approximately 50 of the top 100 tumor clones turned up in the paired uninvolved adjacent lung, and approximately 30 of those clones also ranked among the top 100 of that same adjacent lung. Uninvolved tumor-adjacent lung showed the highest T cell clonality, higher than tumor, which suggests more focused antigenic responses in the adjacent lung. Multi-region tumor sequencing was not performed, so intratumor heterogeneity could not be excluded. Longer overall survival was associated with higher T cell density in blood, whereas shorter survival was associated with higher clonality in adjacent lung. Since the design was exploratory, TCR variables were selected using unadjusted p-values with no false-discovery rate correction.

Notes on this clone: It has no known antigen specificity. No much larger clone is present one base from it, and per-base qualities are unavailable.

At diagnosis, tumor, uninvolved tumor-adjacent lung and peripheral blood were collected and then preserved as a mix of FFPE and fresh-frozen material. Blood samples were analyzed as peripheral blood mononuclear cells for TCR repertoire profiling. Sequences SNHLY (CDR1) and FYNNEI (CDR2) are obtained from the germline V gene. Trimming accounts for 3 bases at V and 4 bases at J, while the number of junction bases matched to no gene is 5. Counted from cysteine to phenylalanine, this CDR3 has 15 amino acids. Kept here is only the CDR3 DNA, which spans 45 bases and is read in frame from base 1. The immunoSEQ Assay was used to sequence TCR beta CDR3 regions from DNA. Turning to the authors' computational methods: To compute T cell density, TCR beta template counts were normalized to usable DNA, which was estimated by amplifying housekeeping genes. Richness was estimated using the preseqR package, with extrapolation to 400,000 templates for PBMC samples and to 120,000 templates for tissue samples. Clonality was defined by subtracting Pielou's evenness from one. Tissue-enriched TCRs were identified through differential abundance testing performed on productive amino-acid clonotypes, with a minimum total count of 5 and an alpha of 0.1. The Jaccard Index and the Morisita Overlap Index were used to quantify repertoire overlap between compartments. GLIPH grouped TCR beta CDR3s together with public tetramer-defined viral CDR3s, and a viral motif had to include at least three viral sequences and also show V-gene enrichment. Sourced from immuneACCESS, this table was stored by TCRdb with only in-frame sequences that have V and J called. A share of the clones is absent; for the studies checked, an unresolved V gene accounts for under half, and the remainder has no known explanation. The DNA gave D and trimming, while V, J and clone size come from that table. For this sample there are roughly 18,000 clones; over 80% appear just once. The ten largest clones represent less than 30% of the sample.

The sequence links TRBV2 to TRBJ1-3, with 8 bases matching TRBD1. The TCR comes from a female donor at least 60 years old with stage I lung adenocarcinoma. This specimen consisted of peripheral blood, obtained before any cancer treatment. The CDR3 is CASSDERTGGNTIYF. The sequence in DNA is TGTGCCAGCAGTGATGAAAGGACAGGGGGAAACACCATATATTTT.